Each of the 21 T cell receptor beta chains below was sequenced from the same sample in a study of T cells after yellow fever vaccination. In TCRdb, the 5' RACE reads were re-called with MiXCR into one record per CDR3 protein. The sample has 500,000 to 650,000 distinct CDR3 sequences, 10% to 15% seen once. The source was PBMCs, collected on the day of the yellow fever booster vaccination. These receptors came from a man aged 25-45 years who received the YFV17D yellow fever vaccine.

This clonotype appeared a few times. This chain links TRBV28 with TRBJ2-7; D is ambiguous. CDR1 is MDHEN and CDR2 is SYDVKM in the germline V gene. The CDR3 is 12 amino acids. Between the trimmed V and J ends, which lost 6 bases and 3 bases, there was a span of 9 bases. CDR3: CASSIKGYEQYF. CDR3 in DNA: TGTGCCAGCAGCATTAAGGGCTACGAGCAGTACTTC.

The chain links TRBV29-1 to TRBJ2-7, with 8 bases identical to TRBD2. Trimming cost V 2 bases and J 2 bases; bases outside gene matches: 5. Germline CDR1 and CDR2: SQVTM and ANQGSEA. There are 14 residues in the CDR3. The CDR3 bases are TGCAGCGTTGAATGGGAGCGGGAGCCCTACGAGCAGTACTTC. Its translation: CSVEWEREPYEQYF.

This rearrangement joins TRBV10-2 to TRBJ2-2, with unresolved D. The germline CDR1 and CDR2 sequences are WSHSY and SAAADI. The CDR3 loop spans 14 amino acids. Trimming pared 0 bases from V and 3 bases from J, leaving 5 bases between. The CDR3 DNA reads TGCGCCAGCAGTGAGTCTATACACACCGGGGAGCTGTTTTTT. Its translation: CASSESIHTGELFF.

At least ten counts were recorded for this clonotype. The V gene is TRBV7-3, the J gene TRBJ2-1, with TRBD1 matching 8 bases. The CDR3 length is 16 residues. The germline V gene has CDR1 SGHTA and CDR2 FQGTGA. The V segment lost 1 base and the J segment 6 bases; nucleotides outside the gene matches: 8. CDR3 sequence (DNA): TGTGCCAGCAGCTTAATCGCCGGGACAGGTAGCAATGAGCAGTTCTTC. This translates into CASSLIAGTGSNEQFF.

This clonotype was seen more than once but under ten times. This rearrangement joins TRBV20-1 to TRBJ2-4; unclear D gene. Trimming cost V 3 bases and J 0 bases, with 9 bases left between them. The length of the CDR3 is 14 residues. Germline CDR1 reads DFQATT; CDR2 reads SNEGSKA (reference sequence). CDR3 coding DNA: TGCAGTGCTAGCGGAGCTCTAGCCAAAAACATTCAGTACTTC. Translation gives CSASGALAKNIQYF.

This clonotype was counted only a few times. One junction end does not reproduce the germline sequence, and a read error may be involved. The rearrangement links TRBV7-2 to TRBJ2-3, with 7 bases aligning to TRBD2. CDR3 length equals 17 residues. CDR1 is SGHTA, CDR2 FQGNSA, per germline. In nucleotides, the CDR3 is TGTGCCAGCAGCTTACCTGTGAGCGGGATCCGCACATATACGCAGTATTTT. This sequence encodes CASSLPVSGIRTYTQYF.

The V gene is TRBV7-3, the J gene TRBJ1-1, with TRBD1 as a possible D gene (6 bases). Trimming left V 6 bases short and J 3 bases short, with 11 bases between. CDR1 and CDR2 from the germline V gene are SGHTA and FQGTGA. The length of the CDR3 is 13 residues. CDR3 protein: CASRQNRDTEAFF. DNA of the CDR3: TGTGCCAGCAGGCAAAACAGGGACACTGAAGCTTTCTTT.

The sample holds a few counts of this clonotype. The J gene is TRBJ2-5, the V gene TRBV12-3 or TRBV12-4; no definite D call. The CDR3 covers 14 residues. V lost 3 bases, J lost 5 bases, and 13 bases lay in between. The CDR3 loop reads CASSLGSVLETQYF. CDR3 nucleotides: TGTGCCAGCAGTTTGGGTAGTGTCTTGGAGACCCAGTACTTC.

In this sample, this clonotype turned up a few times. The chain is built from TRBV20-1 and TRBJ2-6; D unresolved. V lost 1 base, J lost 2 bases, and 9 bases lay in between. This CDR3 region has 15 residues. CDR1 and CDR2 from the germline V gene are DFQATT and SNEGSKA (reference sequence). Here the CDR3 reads CSARAPAPGANVLTF. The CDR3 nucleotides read TGCAGTGCTAGAGCCCCTGCCCCTGGGGCCAACGTCCTGACTTTC.

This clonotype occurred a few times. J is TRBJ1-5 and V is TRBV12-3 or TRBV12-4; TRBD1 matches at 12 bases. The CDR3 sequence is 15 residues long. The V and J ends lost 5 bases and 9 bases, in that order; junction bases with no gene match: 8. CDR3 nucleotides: TGTGCCAGCAGTACCGGGACAGGGGGCTCCTGGCCCCAGCATTTT. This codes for CASSTGTGGSWPQHF.

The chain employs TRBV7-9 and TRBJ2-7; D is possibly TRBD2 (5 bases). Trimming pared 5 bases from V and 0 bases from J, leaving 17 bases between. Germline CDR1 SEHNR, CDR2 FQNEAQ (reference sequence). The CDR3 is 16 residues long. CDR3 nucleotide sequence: TGTGCCAGCAGCACCCCTCCGGGTGGGAGCTCCTACGAGCAGTACTTC. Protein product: CASSTPPGGSSYEQYF. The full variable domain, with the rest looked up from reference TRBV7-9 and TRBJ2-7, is DTGVSQNPRHKITKRGQNVTFRCDPISEHNRLYWYRQTLGQGPEFLTYFQNEAQLEKSRLLSDRFSAERPKGSFSTLEIQRTEQGDSAMYLCASSTPPGGSSYEQYFGPGTRLTVT.

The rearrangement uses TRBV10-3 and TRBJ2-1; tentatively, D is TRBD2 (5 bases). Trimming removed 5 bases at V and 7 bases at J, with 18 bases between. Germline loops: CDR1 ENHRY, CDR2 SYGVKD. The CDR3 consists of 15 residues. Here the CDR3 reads CAISSKVGDKNEQFF. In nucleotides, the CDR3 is TGTGCCATCAGTTCCAAGGTCGGGGATAAGAATGAGCAGTTCTTC.

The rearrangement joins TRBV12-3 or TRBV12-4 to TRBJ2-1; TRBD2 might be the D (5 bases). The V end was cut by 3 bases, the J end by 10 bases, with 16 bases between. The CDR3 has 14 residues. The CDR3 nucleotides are TGTGCCAGCAGTTTCCCCCCGTCAGGAGGAGAGCAGTTCTTC. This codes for CASSFPPSGGEQFF.

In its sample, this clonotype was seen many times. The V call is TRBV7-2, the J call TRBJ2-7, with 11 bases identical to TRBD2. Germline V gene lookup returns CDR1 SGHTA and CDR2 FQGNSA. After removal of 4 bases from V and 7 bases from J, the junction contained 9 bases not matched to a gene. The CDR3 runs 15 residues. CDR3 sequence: CASSSGLAGHWEQYF. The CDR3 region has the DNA TGTGCCAGCAGCTCAGGACTAGCGGGCCACTGGGAGCAGTACTTC.

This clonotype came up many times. For the CDR3, the DNA is TGTGCCAGCAGCCCACTAGCGGGACTCTACAATGAGCAGTTCTTC. Its protein is CASSPLAGLYNEQFF. This rearrangement joins TRBV12-3 or TRBV12-4 to TRBJ2-1, with TRBD2 matching 10 bases. Trimming removed 6 bases from V and 3 bases from J; junction bases left unmatched: 5. The CDR3 is 15 residues long.

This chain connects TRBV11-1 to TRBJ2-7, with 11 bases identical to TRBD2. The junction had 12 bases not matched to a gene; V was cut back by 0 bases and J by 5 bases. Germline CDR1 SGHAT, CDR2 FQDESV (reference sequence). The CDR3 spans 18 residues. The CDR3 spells CASSLASGRAKSPHEQYF. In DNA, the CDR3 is TGTGCCAGCAGCTTAGCTAGCGGGAGGGCCAAATCCCCCCACGAGCAGTACTTC.

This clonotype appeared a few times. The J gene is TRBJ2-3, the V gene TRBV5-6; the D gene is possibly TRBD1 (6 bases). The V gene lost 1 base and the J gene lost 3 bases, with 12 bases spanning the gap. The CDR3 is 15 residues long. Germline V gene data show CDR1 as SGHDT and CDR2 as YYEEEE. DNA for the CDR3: TGTGCCAGCAGCTTGATACAGGGTGGTACAGATACGCAGTATTTT. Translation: CASSLIQGGTDTQYF.

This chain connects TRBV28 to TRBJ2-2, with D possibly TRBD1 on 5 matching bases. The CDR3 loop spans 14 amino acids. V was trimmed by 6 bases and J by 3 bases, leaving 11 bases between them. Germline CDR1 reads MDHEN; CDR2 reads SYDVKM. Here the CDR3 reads CASSRRQHTGELFF. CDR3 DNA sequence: TGTGCCAGCAGCCGAAGACAGCACACCGGGGAGCTGTTTTTT.

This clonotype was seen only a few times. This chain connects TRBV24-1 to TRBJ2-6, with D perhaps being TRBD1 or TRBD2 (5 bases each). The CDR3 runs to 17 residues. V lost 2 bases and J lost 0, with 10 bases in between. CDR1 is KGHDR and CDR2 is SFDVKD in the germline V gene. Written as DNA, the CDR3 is TGTGCCACCAGTGATTCGGGACGGTTCTCTGGGGCCAACGTCCTGACTTTC. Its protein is CATSDSGRFSGANVLTF.

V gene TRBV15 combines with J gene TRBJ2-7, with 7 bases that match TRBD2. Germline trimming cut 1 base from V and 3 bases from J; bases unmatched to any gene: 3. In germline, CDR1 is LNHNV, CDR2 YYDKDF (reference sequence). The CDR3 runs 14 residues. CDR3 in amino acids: CATSRGGGDYEQYF. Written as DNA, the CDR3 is TGTGCCACCAGCAGAGGGGGGGGAGACTACGAGCAGTACTTC.

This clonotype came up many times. The CDR3 nucleotides read TGTGCCACCAGCACGGACAGCTACAATGAGCAGTTCTTC. Residues: CATSTDSYNEQFF. This chain joins TRBV15 and TRBJ2-1; a weak D match, TRBD1 (6 bases). This CDR3 has 13 amino acids. V gave up 4 bases and J gave up 3 bases, with 7 bases separating them. CDR1 and CDR2 (germline): LNHNV, YYDKDF (reference sequence).